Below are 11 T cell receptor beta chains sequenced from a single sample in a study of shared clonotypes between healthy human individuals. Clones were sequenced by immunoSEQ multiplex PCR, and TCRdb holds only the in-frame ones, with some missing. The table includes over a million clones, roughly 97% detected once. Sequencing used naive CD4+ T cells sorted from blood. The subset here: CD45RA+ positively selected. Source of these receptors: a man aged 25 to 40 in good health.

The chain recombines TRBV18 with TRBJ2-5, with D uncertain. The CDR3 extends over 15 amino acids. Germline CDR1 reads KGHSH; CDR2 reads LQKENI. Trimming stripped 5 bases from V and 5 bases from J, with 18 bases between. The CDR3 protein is CASSTYLQVGETQYF. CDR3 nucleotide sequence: TGTGCCAGCTCAACCTACCTCCAGGTAGGGGAGACCCAGTACTTC.

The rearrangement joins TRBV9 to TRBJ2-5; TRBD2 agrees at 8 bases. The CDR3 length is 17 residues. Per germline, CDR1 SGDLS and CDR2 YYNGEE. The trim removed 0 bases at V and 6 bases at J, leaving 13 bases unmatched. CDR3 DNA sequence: TGTGCCAGCAGCGTAGACGGCCCAGCGGGAGTGATAAAGACCCAGTACTTC. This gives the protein CASSVDGPAGVIKTQYF.

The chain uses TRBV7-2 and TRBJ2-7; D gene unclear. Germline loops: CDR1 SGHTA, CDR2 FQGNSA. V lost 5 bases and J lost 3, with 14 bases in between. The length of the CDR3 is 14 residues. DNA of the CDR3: TGTGCCAGCAGCCCCCCCTTAGTCCGCTACGAGCAGTACTTC. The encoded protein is CASSPPLVRYEQYF.

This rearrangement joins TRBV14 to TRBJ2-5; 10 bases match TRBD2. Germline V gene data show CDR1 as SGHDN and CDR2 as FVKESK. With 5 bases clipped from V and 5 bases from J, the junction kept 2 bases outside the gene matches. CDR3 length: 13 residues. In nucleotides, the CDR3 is TGTGCCAGCAGCTGGGGACTAGCGGAGACCCAGTACTTC. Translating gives CASSWGLAETQYF.

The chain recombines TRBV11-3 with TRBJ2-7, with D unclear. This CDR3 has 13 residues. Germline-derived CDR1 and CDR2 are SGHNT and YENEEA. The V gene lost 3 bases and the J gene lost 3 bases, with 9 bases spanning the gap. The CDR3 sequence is CASSFGGYYEQYF. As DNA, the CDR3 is TGTGCCAGCAGCTTCGGCGGCTACTACGAGCAGTACTTC.

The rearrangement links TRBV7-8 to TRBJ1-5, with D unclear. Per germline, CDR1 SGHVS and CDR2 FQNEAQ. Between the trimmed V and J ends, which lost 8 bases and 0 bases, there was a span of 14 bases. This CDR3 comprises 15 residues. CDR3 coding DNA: TGTGCCAGCGCTGGAGTGGATAATAGCAATCAGCCCCAGCATTTT. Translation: CASAGVDNSNQPQHF. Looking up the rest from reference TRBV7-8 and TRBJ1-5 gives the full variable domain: GAGVSQSPRYKVAKRGQDVALRCDPISGHVSLFWYQQALGQGPEFLTYFQNEAQLDKSGLPSDRFFAERPEGSVSTLKIQRTQQEDSAVYLCASAGVDNSNQPQHFGDGTRLSIL.

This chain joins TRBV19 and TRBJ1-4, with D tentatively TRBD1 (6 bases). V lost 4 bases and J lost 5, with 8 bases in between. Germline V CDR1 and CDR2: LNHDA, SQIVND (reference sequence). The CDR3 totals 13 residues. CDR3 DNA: TGTGCCAGTAGTAACAGGGAGAATGAAAAACTGTTTTTT. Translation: CASSNRENEKLFF.

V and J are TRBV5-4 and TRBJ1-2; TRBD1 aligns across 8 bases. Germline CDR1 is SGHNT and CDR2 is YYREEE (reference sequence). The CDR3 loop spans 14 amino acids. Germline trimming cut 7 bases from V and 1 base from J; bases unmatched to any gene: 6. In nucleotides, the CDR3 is TGTGCCAGCTCCGACAGGGGCCTTAACTATGGCTACACCTTC. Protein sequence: CASSDRGLNYGYTF.

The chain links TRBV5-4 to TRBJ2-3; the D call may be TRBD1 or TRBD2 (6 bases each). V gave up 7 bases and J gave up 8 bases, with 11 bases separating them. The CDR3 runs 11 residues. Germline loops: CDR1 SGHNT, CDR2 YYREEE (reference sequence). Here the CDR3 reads CASVEGGTQYF. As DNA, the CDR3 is TGTGCCAGCGTCGAGGGGGGTACGCAGTATTTT.

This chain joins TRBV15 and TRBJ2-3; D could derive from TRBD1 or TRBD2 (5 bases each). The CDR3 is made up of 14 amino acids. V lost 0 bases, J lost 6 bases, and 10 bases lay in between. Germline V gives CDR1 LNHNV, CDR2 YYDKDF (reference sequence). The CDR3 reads CATSRDEGLDTQYF. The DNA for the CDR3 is TGTGCCACCAGCAGAGATGAGGGGCTTGATACGCAGTATTTT.

CDR3 protein: CASSLQGAYTEAFF. CDR3 coding DNA: TGTGCCAGCAGCTTGCAGGGGGCGTATACTGAAGCTTTCTTT. The chain couples TRBV7-2 to TRBJ1-1; 8 bases line up with TRBD1. The CDR3 has 14 amino acids. Losses at the gene ends were 3 bases for V and 5 bases for J; bases not matched to a gene: 5. Germline loops: CDR1 SGHTA, CDR2 FQGNSA. Looking up the rest from reference TRBV7-2 and TRBJ1-1 gives the full variable domain: GAGVSQSPSNKVTEKGKDVELRCDPISGHTALYWYRQSLGQGLEFLIYFQGNSAPDKSGLPSDRFSAERTGGSVSTLTIQRTQQEDSAVYLCASSLQGAYTEAFFGQGTRLTVV.